Each of the 12 T cell receptor beta chains below was sequenced from the same sample in a study of human T cells and chemical hapten exposure. From the RACE reads, TCRdb called clonotypes with MiXCR, one entry per CDR3 protein. This sample yields approximately 80,000 distinct CDR3 sequences, of which approximately 12% are seen a single time; around 4% belongs to the top ten. This sample's time point: patch test 1, 2 weeks after DPC sensitization. Stated treatment: therapeutic diphenylcyclopropenone sensitization with weekly scalp DPC. Sample: whole blood, taken in connection with sensitization to the hapten diphenylcyclopropenone (DPC). The receptor source for this set is a woman between 45 and 65 years old with alopecia areata. Some clones in this sample may be carry-over from other donors' samples.

Note on this clonotype: A read error may explain this, as a much larger clone is one base away. The gene calls are TRBV9 and TRBJ2-2; possible D gene TRBD2, 5 bases. The CDR3 consists of 13 residues. CDR1 and CDR2 (germline): SGDLS, YYNGEE. The CDR3 DNA is TGTGCCAGCAGCTCCAGGACTCTCGGGGTGCTGTTTTTT. Encoded protein: CASSSRTLGVLFF.

This clonotype was counted many times. The gene calls are TRBV27 and TRBJ2-3; TRBD2 matches at 8 bases. Per the germline V gene, CDR1 is MNHEY and CDR2 is SMNVEV (reference sequence). The CDR3 has 14 amino acids. V gave up 3 bases and J gave up 3 bases; unmatched junction bases: 2. In DNA form, the CDR3 reads TGTGCCAGCAGTTTGAGCGGGAGAACAGATACGCAGTATTTT. Translated, it gives CASSLSGRTDTQYF.

This clonotype was observed a handful of times. V usage is TRBV2 and J usage is TRBJ1-5, with D possibly matching TRBD1 (6 bases). CDR1 is SNHLY, CDR2 FYNNEI, per germline. V was pared by 2 bases and J by 2 bases, with 10 bases between. The CDR3 is made up of 15 amino acids. The CDR3 spells CASSERGIRNQPQHF. The DNA for the CDR3 is TGTGCCAGCAGTGAAAGGGGGATACGCAATCAGCCCCAGCATTTT.

This clonotype was seen only a few times. The chain has TRBV12-2 and TRBJ2-7; the DNA was not used to check the table's D call, TRBD2. TRBV12-2 is a pseudogene. The CDR3 covers 15 residues. The CDR3 region has the DNA TGTGCAAGTCGCTTAGCGGGAGGGCCCGAGGACGAGCAGTACTTC. This gives the protein CASRLAGGPEDEQYF.

This chain uses TRBV20-1 with TRBJ2-3, with a weak D call TRBD1 (5 bases). V was clipped by 0 bases and J by 6 bases, with 7 bases between them. Germline CDR1 DFQATT, CDR2 SNEGSKA (reference sequence). CDR3 length: 12 residues. CDR3 sequence: CSARDRGDTQYF. CDR3 in DNA: TGCAGTGCTAGAGATAGGGGCGATACGCAGTATTTT.

Ten or more counts support this clonotype. J is TRBJ1-2 and V is TRBV28; D is unresolved. This CDR3 region has 12 residues. V dropped 7 bases and J dropped 2 bases, with 8 bases sitting between them. Looked up from germline, CDR1 is MDHEN and CDR2 is SYDVKM. DNA for the CDR3: TGTGCCAGCATCCAGCTCAACTATGGCTACACCTTC. It codes for CASIQLNYGYTF.

This clonotype has a count of ten or more. The genes are TRBV27 and TRBJ2-6; 9 bases match TRBD1. With 5 bases clipped from V and 11 bases from J, the junction kept 10 bases outside the gene matches. CDR1 and CDR2 (germline): MNHEY, SMNVEV (reference sequence). The CDR3 contains 15 residues. CDR3 region: CASSINRDRADVLTF. DNA for the CDR3: TGTGCCAGCAGTATAAACCGGGACAGGGCAGACGTCCTGACTTTC.

The V gene is TRBV29-1, the J gene TRBJ1-1; D gene unclear. The V end lost 3 bases, the J end lost 5 bases, and 7 bases lay between the germline ends. The germline gives CDR1 SQVTM, CDR2 ANQGSEA. CDR3 length: 11 residues. The CDR3 DNA reads as TGCAGCGTTGAGGCCGATACTGAAGCTTTCTTT. Amino acids: CSVEADTEAFF.

This clonotype was found a few times. The rearrangement links TRBV20-1 to TRBJ2-2, with D possibly being TRBD1 or TRBD2 (5 bases each). Germline CDR1 is DFQATT and CDR2 is SNEGSKA (reference sequence). There are 15 residues in the CDR3. Deletions cut 7 bases from V and 2 bases from J, with 17 bases between. The CDR3 is CSVGSGTINTGELFF. In nucleotides, the CDR3 is TGCAGTGTCGGGTCCGGGACCATAAACACCGGGGAGCTGTTTTTT.

This clonotype showed up just a few times. The chain employs TRBV30 and TRBJ2-2, with D possibly TRBD2 on 5 matching bases. V lost 3 bases and J 4 bases, leaving 6 bases between the germline ends. The CDR3 sequence is 12 residues long. The germline gives CDR1 GTSNPN, CDR2 SVGIG (reference sequence). The CDR3 DNA follows: TGTGCCTGGAGGGACTTCACCGGGGAGCTGTTTTTT. It yields the protein CAWRDFTGELFF. The full variable domain, completed using reference TRBV30 and TRBJ2-2, is SQTIHQWPATLVQPVGSPLSLECTVEGTSNPNLYWYRQAAGRGLQLLFYSVGIGQISSEVPQNLSASRPQDRQFILSSKKLLLSDSGFYLCAWRDFTGELFFGEGSRLTVL.

This clonotype was observed a handful of times. This sequence joins TRBV20-1 and TRBJ1-2; D possibly corresponds to TRBD1 (6 bases). There are 15 residues in the CDR3. Per germline, CDR1 DFQATT and CDR2 SNEGSKA (reference sequence). With 0 bases removed from V and 6 bases from J, the gap between germline ends came to 17 bases. Here the CDR3 DNA reads TGCAGTGCTAGAGATCTCGGCAGGGGTAGAGATGGCTACACCTTC. Its protein product is CSARDLGRGRDGYTF.

The gene calls are TRBV10-2 and TRBJ1-3; D not resolved. From germline, CDR1 is WSHSY and CDR2 SAAADI. The CDR3 totals 17 residues. Trimming left V 3 bases short and J 1 base short, with 16 bases between. CDR3: CASSEFSGASSGNTIYF. The DNA of the CDR3 is TGCGCCAGCAGTGAATTCTCGGGAGCCTCGTCTGGAAACACCATATATTTT.